This T cell receptor beta chain was found in a study of blood T cell repertoires in COVID-19. In the authors' methods: Scientists estimated how many nucleated cells there were by amplifying reference gene primers. This table comes from immunoSEQ multiplex PCR, and its TCRdb copy is limited to in-frame clones, with some not included. V, J and clone size were drawn from that table, and D and trimming were deduced from the DNA. The sample records roughly 260,000 clones, about 85% being singletons. The CDR3 contains 13 residues. V was clipped by 2 bases and J by 3 bases, with 8 bases between them. Germline V gene lookup returns CDR1 LNHDA and CDR2 SQIVND (reference sequence). With respect to this clone: This same CDR3 is encoded by further DNA sequences in the sample.

This chain uses TRBV19 with TRBJ2-7, with D possibly matching TRBD2 (5 bases). The specimen sequenced was peripheral blood. This TCR came from a man between 60 and 75 years old who had recovered from COVID-19. Here the CDR3 DNA reads TGTGCCAGTAGTATAAGCGGCAGCTACGAGCAGTACTTC. This translates into CASSISGSYEQYF.